This T cell receptor (beta chain) came from a study of T cells in Graves' hyperthyroidism and ophthalmopathy. Newly diagnosed hyperthyroidism patients aged 18 to 65 years had disease lasting under 2 months. Diagnosing involved the use of clinical symptoms, serum thyroxine and TRAb, thyroid ultrasound and orbital computed tomography. Findings of the study overall: Appearing also in blood were most of the thyroid clonotypes expanded above 0.001. A median around 6 months before onset, the model predicted ophthalmopathy.

Comments on this clonotype: Its cognate antigen is unknown.

Amplification yielded TCR beta CDR3 regions, with RNA transcripts as the source. First-round RT-PCR with HTBI primers amplified the TCR CDR3 region. TCRdb used MiXCR to reprocess the multiplex PCR reads, holding one entry per CDR3 protein. Counted here are more than 500,000 distinct CDR3 sequences, roughly 15% occurring once; the ten biggest clones make up over 3.5%. The germline gives CDR1 DFQATT, CDR2 SNEGSKA (reference sequence). CDR3 size: 16 residues. Trimming took off 2 bases at V and 0 bases at J, with 16 bases between the two ends. The origin of this receptor is a woman in her twenties or thirties with Graves' hyperthyroidism. The rearrangement joins TRBV20-1 to TRBJ1-1; unclear D gene. Sample: blood. CDR3 sequence (DNA): TGCAGTGCTAGATCTGAGGGTCTCAACATGAACACTGAAGCTTTCTTT. The encoded protein is CSARSEGLNMNTEAFF.